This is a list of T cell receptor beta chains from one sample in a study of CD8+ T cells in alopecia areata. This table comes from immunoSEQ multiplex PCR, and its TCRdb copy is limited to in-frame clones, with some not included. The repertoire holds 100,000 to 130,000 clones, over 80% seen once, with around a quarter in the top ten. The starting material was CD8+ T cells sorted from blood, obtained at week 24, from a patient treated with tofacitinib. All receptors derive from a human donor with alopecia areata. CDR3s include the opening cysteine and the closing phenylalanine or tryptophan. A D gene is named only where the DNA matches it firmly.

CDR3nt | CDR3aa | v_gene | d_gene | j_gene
TGTGCCAGCAGCTTGGTCGGGGAGCGGTATACCCAAGAGACCCAGTACTTC | CASSLVGERYTQETQYF | TRBV7-2 | . | TRBJ2-5
TGCGCCAGCAGCGCTACCCCGGGGGGGACAGCCCAGCATTTT | CASSATPGGTAQHF | TRBV4-3 | TRBD1 | TRBJ1-5
TGTGCCAGCAGTTTATCTAGCGGGACACAAGAGACCCAGTACTTC | CASSLSSGTQETQYF | TRBV27 | TRBD2 | TRBJ2-5
TGTGCCAGCAGTATATGGGGTCAAGAGACCCAGTACTTC | CASSIWGQETQYF | TRBV27 | . | TRBJ2-5
TGTGCCTGGACACCGACCTTGGGGTTGAGCTCCTACGAGCAGTACTTC | CAWTPTLGLSSYEQYF | TRBV30 | . | TRBJ2-7
TGTGCCAGCAGGCCTCCGGGGGGGGAGCCCTCTGGAAACACCATATATTTT | CASRPPGGEPSGNTIYF | TRBV7-9 | . | TRBJ1-3
TGTGCCAGCAGCTTAGTGGATACGCAGTATTTT | CASSLVDTQYF | TRBV5-6 | . | TRBJ2-3
TGTGCCAGCAGCGGGGAGGGCGGAGTGTTGAACACTGAAGCTTTCTTT | CASSGEGGVLNTEAFF | TRBV5-6 | . | TRBJ1-1
TGCGCCAGCAGTGGAACGACAGGGGCAGGAGGCTACACCTTC | CASSGTTGAGGYTF | TRBV10-2 | TRBD1 | TRBJ1-2
TGCAGCGCCCTGACCCCTTACGAGCAGTACTTC | CSALTPYEQYF | TRBV29-1 | . | TRBJ2-7
TGTGCTAGCAGCTTTGACAGGGGTCAGACCCAGTACTTC | CASSFDRGQTQYF | TRBV7-7 | TRBD1 | TRBJ2-5